The 6 T cell receptor beta chains in this list originate from one sample, sequenced in a study of post-analysis software for immune sequencing data. General study findings and limits: TRBV5-6, TRBV5-1 and TRBV20-1 belonged to a set of about five TRBV segments that were more frequent in patients than controls.

Their antigen targets remain unknown. Unique molecular identifiers were built into the TCR beta cDNA libraries. MiXCR was run by TCRdb on the PCR reads, yielding one entry per CDR3 protein. This table has fewer than 600,000 distinct CDR3 sequences, nearly 45% appearing once. Input material: blood. The receptors originated from a girl aged 10 to 17 with multiple sclerosis.

This clonotype has more than one count but fewer than ten. The chain links TRBV29-1 to TRBJ2-7; D remains unclear. The CDR3 extends over 15 amino acids. With 7 bases removed from V and 0 bases from J, the gap between germline ends came to 19 bases. Germline V gives CDR1 SQVTM, CDR2 ANQGSEA. The CDR3 sequence is CSGKPHYLSSYEQYF. CDR3 DNA: TGCAGCGGTAAACCCCACTACCTAAGCTCCTACGAGCAGTACTTC.

The chain is built from TRBV29-1 and TRBJ1-1, with unresolved D. Germline assignment: CDR1 SQVTM and CDR2 ANQGSEA. The ends were cut back, 1 base at V and 1 base at J, with 7 bases in the middle. The CDR3 has 13 amino acids. This chain's CDR3 is CSVEGQRNTEAFF. In nucleotides, the CDR3 is TGCAGCGTTGAAGGCCAGAGGAACACTGAAGCTTTCTTT.

This clonotype came up once. A junction boundary mismatches the germline segment, possibly from a read error. This rearrangement joins TRBV7-7 to TRBJ2-5, with no clear D. The end of the DNA is better explained by TRBJ2-7, so the J call may be wrong. Germline loops: CDR1 SSHAT, CDR2 FNYEAQ (reference sequence). The CDR3 extends over 13 amino acids. CDR3 protein: CASSRGAENEQYF. The CDR3 DNA follows: TGTGCTAGCAGCCGCGGAGCTGAAAACGAGCAGTACTTC.

The chain has TRBV20-1 and TRBJ1-4, with 7 bases identical to TRBD1. V dropped 6 bases and J dropped 13; count of bases not matched to a gene: 23. The germline CDR1 and CDR2 sequences are DFQATT and SNEGSKA (reference sequence). The CDR3 runs to 16 residues. The CDR3: CSAQPEGQPNEGRLFF. CDR3 DNA sequence: TGCAGTGCCCAACCAGAGGGACAGCCGAATGAGGGGAGACTGTTTTTT.

This clonotype was seen more than once but under ten times. This chain connects TRBV7-2 to TRBJ2-1; TRBD1 is a possible D gene (7 bases). CDR1 is SGHTA and CDR2 is FQGNSA in the germline V gene. V lost 7 bases, J lost 6 bases, and 13 bases lay in between. CDR3 length equals 13 residues. The DNA of the CDR3 is TGTGCCAGCACTTGGAGGGGGCCCAATGAGCAGTTCTTC. Its translation: CASTWRGPNEQFF.

The J gene is TRBJ2-1, the V gene TRBV20-1; the D gene is possibly TRBD2 (5 bases). The CDR3 has 15 amino acids. The V end was cut by 2 bases, the J end by 4 bases, with 15 bases between. Germline V gene data show CDR1 as DFQATT and CDR2 as SNEGSKA (reference sequence). This chain's CDR3 is CSARSRDRAYNEQFF. CDR3 DNA: TGCAGTGCTAGATCCCGGGATCGGGCATACAATGAGCAGTTCTTC.